This TCR beta chain was recovered during a study of blood T cell repertoires in COVID-19. As for the study in general: T cells, B-cell-depleted T cells, or PBMCs supplied cDNA or gDNA.

Participants' reported clinical history set cohort assignment. Under the authors' procedure: Amplifying reference gene primers gave estimates of nucleated cell counts. Profiling relied on immunoSEQ multiplex PCR, and the TCRdb table lists in-frame clones only, not all of them. That table supplies the V and J calls and clone size; D and trimming were determined from the DNA. The profile covers 350,000 to 450,000 clones, with 70% to 90% appearing a single time and about 1.5% taken by the ten largest. The germline V gene has CDR1 MDHEN and CDR2 SYDVKM. The J segment lost 2 bases and the V segment lost 3 bases, leaving 8 bases of the junction unmatched. The CDR3 covers 16 residues.

The J gene is TRBJ1-2, the V gene TRBV28; 8 bases agree with TRBD1. The sequenced material came from PBMCs or T cells enriched from blood (not recorded which). This TCR was recovered from a woman under 30 who had been exposed to COVID-19. Here the CDR3 reads CASSFLQGARNYGYTF. The CDR3 nucleotides read TGTGCCAGCAGTTTCCTCCAGGGGGCGAGGAACTATGGCTACACCTTC.